Given below is one T cell receptor (beta chain) in context. With 6 bases removed from V and 4 bases from J, the gap between germline ends came to 15 bases. The V gene's germline CDR1 is LNHDA and CDR2 SQIVND (reference sequence). The CDR3 spans 14 residues. Libraries were prepared by immunoSEQ multiplex PCR; TCRdb keeps only in-frame clonotypes and omits some of them. The profile shows under 90,000 clones, 90% of them singletons. These data originate in a study of PD-L1 blockade in urothelial cancer. Study context: Once treatment had started, blood was analyzed at 3 weeks (second dose) and again at 6 weeks. Blood samples contained a median about 150,000 T cells.

This sequence was found in a man aged 55 to 70 with urothelial cancer. Sequencing used PBMCs, obtained around atezolizumab (anti-PD-L1) treatment. The J gene is TRBJ2-5, the V gene TRBV19, with D possibly TRBD2 on 7 matching bases. The CDR3 reads CASRTGGGAETQYF. Written as DNA, the CDR3 is TGTGCCAGTAGAACAGGAGGGGGGGCAGAGACCCAGTACTTC. Combining the CDR3 with reference TRBV19 and TRBJ2-5 gives the whole variable domain DGGITQSPKYLFRKEGQNVTLSCEQNLNHDAMYWYRQDPGQGLRLIYYSQIVNDFQKGDIAEGYSVSREKKESFPLTVTSAQKNPTAFYLCASRTGGGAETQYFGPGTRLLVL.